Here is one T cell receptor (beta chain) with its context. As yet, its antigen is unknown. Germline V gene sequence: CDR1 MDHEN, CDR2 SYDVKM. The CDR3 extends over 15 amino acids. Trimming pared 3 bases from V and 5 bases from J, leaving 13 bases between. The sample belongs to a study of lymphopenia after photon versus proton radiotherapy. Profiling relied on immunoSEQ multiplex PCR, and the TCRdb table lists in-frame clones only, not all of them. Among approximately 31,000 clones listed, under 90% were seen once. Findings and limits, study-wide: Post-nadir diversity loss with photons came from oligoclonal expansion, particularly CD8+ Temra cells.

The J gene is TRBJ2-2, the V gene TRBV28, with D uncertain. The material was peripheral blood, obtained from a patient treated with proton-based radiotherapy. This TCR came from a woman in her 70s with pancreatic cancer. CDR3 in DNA: TGTGCCAGCAGTTTCGGTGGCATAATTACCGGGGAGCTGTTTTTT. It is translated as CASSFGGIITGELFF.